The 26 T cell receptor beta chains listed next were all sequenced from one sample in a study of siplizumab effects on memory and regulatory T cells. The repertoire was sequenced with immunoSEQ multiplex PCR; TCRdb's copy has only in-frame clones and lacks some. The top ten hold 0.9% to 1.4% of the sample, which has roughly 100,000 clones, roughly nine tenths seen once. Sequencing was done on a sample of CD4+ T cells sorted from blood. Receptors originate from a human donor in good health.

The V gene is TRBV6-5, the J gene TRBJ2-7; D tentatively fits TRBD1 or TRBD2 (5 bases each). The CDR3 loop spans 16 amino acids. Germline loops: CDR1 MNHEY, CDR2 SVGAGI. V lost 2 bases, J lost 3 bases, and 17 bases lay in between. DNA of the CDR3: TGTGCCAGCAGTTACACGTCAGGGAGAGTGAACTACGAGCAGTACTTC. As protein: CASSYTSGRVNYEQYF.

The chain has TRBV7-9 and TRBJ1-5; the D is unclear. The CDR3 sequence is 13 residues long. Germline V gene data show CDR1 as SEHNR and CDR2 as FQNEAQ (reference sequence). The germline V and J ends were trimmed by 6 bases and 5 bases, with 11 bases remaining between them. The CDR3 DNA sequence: TGTGCCAGCAGTCCTTTTATGGATCAGCCCCAGCATTTT. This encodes CASSPFMDQPQHF.

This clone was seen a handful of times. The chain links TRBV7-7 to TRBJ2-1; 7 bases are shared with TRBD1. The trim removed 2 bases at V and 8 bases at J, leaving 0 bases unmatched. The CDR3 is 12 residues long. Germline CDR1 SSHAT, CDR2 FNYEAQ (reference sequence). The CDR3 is CASSLTGDEQFF. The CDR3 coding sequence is TGTGCCAGCAGCTTAACAGGGGATGAGCAGTTCTTC.

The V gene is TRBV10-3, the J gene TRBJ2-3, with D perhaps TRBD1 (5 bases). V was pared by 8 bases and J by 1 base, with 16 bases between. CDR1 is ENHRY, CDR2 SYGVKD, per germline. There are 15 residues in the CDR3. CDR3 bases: TGTGCCATCGGGGCCGTGGGTGCAGGCACAGATACGCAGTATTTT. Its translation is CAIGAVGAGTDTQYF.

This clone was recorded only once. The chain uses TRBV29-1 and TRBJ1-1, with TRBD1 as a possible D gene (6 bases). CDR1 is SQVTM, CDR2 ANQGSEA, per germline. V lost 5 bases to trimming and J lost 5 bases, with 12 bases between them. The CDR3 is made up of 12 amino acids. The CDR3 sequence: CSVQGFWTEAFF. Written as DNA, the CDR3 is TGCAGCGTTCAGGGGTTTTGGACTGAAGCTTTCTTT.

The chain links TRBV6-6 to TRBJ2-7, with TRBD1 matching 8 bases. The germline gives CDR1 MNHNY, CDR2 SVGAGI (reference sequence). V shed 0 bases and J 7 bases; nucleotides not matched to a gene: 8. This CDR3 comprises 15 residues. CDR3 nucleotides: TGTGCCAGCAGTTACTCTAGGCAGGGGGCTGGGGAGCAGTACTTC. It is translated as CASSYSRQGAGEQYF.

The chain's CDR3 is CASRTGQGTYEQYF. In DNA form, the CDR3 reads TGTGCCAGCAGGACGGGACAGGGGACCTACGAGCAGTACTTC. The chain carries TRBV6-5 and TRBJ2-7; TRBD1 aligns across 10 bases. V lost 6 bases and J lost 2; bases outside the gene matches: 4. The CDR3 extends over 14 amino acids. From germline, CDR1 is MNHEY and CDR2 SVGAGI.

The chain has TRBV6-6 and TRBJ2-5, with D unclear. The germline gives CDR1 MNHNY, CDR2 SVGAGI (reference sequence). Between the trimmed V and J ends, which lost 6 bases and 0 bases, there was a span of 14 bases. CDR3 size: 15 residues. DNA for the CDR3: TGTGCCAGCAGAAGTACTATATCGTACCAAGAGACCCAGTACTTC. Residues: CASRSTISYQETQYF.

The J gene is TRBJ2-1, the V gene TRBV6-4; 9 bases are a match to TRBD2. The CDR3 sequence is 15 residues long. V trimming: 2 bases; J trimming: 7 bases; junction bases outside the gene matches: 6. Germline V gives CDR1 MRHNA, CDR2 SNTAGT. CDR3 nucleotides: TGTGCCAGCAGTGACATCGGCGGGAGGGGGAATGAGCAGTTCTTC. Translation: CASSDIGGRGNEQFF.

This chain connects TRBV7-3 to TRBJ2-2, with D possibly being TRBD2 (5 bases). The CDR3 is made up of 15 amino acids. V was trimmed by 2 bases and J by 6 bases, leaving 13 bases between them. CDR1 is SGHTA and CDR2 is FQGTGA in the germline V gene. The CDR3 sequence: CASSLDRRSAGELFF. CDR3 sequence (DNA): TGTGCCAGCAGCTTAGATAGGAGGAGCGCCGGGGAGCTGTTTTTT.

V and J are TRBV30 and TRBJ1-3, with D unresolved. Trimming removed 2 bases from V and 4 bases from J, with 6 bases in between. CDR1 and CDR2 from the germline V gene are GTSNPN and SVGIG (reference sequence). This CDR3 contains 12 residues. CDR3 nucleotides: TGTGCCTGGAGTAAAGGGGGAAACACCATATATTTT. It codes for CAWSKGGNTIYF.

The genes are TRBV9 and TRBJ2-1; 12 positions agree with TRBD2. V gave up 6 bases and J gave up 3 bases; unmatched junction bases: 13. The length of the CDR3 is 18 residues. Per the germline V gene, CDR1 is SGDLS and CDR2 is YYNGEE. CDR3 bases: TGTGCCAGCACCCAACGACTAGCGGGAGATTCAGGCTACAATGAGCAGTTCTTC. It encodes CASTQRLAGDSGYNEQFF. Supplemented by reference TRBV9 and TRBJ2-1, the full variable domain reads DSGVTQTPKHLITATGQRVTLRCSPRSGDLSVYWYQQSLDQGLQFLIQYYNGEERAKGNILERFSAQQFPDLHSELNLSSLELGDSALYFCASTQRLAGDSGYNEQFFGPGTRLTVL.

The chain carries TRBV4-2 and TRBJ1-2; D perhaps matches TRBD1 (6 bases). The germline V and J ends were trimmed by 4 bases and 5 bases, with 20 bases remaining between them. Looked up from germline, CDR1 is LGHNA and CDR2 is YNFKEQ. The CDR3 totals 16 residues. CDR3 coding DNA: TGTGCCAGCAGCCGTGATGTCAGGGGAATTGAGTATGGCTACACCTTC. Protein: CASSRDVRGIEYGYTF.

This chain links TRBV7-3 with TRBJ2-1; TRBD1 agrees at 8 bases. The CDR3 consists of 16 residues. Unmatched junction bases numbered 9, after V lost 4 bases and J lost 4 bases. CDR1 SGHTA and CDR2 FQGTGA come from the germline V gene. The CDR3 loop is CASSSYGGQGYNEQFF. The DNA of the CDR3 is TGTGCCAGCAGCTCCTACGGTGGACAGGGATACAATGAGCAGTTCTTC. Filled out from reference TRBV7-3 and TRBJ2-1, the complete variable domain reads GAGVSQTPSNKVTEKGKYVELRCDPISGHTALYWYRQSLGQGPEFLIYFQGTGAADDSGLPNDRFFAVRPEGSVSTLKIQRTERGDSAVYLCASSSYGGQGYNEQFFGPGTRLTVL.

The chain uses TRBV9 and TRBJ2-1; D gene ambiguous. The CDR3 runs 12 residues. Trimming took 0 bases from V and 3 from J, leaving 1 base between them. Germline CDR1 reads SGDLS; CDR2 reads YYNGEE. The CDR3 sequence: CASSVVYNEQFF. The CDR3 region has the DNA TGTGCCAGCAGCGTAGTCTACAATGAGCAGTTCTTC.

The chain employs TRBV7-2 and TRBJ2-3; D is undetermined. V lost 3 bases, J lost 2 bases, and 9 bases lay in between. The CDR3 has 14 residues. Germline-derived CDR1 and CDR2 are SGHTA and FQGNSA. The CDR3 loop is CASSLDGLTDTQYF. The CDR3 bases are TGTGCCAGCAGCTTGGACGGGCTCACAGATACGCAGTATTTT.

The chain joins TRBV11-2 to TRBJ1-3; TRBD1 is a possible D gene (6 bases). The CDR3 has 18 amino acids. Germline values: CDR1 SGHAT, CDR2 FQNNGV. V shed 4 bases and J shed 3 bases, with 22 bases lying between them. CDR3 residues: CASSSYRVNIIHGNTIYF. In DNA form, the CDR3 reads TGTGCCAGCAGCTCATACAGGGTCAATATTATTCATGGAAACACCATATATTTT.

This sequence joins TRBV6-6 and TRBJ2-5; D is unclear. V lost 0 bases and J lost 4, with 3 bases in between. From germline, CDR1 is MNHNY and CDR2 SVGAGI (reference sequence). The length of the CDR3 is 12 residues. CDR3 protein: CASSYSTETQYF. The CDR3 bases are TGTGCCAGCAGTTACTCGACAGAGACCCAGTACTTC.

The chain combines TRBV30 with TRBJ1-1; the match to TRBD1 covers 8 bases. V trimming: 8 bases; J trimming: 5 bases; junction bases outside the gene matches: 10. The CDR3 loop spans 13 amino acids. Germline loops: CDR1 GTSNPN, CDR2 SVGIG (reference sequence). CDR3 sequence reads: CALEQGERTEAFF. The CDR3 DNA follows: TGTGCCCTCGAACAGGGGGAGAGGACTGAAGCTTTCTTT.

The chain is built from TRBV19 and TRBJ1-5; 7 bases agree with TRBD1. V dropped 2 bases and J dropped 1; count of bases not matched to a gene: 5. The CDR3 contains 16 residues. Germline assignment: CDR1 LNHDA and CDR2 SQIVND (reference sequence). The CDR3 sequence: CASSIPGTASNQPQHF. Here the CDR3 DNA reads TGTGCCAGTAGTATACCCGGGACAGCCAGCAATCAGCCCCAGCATTTT.

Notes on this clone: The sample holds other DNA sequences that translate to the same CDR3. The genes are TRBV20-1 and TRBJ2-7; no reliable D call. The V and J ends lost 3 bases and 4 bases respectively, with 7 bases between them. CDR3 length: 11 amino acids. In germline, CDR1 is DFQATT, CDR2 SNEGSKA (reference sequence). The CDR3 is CSARGLYEQYF. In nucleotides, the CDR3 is TGCAGTGCTAGGGGCCTTTACGAGCAGTACTTC.

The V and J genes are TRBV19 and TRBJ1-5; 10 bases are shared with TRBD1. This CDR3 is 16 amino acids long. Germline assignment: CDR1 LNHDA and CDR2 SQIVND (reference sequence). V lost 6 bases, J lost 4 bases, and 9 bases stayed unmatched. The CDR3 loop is CASSSRGTGVNQPQHF. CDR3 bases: TGTGCCAGTAGCAGCCGTGGGACAGGGGTTAATCAGCCCCAGCATTTT.

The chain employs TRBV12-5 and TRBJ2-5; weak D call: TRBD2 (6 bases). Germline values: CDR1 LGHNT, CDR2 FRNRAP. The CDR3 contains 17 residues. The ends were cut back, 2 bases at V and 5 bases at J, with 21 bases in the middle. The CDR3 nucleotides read TGTGCTAGTGGTTTGACCGGAAATGGGACTCGCCGGGAGACCCAGTACTTC. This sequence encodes CASGLTGNGTRRETQYF.

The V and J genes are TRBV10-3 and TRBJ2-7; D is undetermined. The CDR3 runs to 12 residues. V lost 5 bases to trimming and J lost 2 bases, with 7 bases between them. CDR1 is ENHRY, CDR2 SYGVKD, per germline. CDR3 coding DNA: TGTGCCATCAGTTTCGACACCTACGAGCAGTACTTC. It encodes CAISFDTYEQYF.

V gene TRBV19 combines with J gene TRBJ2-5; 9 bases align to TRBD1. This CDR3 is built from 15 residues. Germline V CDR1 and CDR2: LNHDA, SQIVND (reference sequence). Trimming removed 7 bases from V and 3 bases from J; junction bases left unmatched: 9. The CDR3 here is CASTETGTGKETQYF. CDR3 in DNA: TGTGCCAGTACGGAAACCGGGACAGGGAAAGAGACCCAGTACTTC.

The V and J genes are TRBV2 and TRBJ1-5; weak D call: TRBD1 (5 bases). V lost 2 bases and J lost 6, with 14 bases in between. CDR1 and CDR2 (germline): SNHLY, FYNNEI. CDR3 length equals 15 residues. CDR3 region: CASSENAGLGQPQHF. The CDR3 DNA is TGTGCCAGCAGTGAAAACGCAGGGTTGGGTCAGCCCCAGCATTTT.